The 17 T cell receptor beta chains given below trace back to one sample, sequenced in a study of blood T cell repertoires in COVID-19. The protocol was immunoSEQ multiplex PCR, while the TCRdb copy is restricted to in-frame clones and leaves out a portion. The table lists 65,000 to 75,000 clones, more than 75% of them singletons, with over 9.5% in the top ten. Material for sequencing was peripheral blood. The origin of the receptors is a human donor in a cohort sampled during active COVID-19.

This rearrangement joins TRBV19 to TRBJ2-5; 9 positions match TRBD1. The CDR3 covers 14 residues. J lost 4 bases, V lost 6 bases, and 6 bases had no gene match. CDR1 is LNHDA and CDR2 is SQIVND in the germline V gene (reference sequence). The CDR3 bases are TGTGCCAGTAGGCCGGGACAGGGAAGAGAGACCCAGTACTTC. This codes for CASRPGQGRETQYF.

V is TRBV27 and J is TRBJ2-5, with TRBD1 identical over 8 bases. With 6 bases clipped from V and 2 bases from J, the junction kept 5 bases outside the gene matches. CDR3 size: 14 residues. Germline CDR1 MNHEY, CDR2 SMNVEV (reference sequence). CDR3 coding DNA: TGTGCCAGCAGACGACAGGGGAGGCAAGAGACCCAGTACTTC. This codes for CASRRQGRQETQYF.

This clone was seen a single time. V gene TRBV6-5 combines with J gene TRBJ1-6; unclear D gene. The CDR3 covers 12 residues. Germline V CDR1 and CDR2: MNHEY, SVGAGI. V dropped 7 bases and J dropped 10 bases, with 11 bases sitting between them. The CDR3 region is CASTSGESPLHF. Here the CDR3 DNA reads TGTGCCAGCACCAGCGGGGAATCACCCCTCCACTTT.

The rearrangement uses TRBV30 and TRBJ1-2; no firm D call. The germline V and J ends were trimmed by 4 bases and 7 bases, with 13 bases remaining between them. CDR1 GTSNPN and CDR2 SVGIG come from the germline V gene (reference sequence). The CDR3 is made up of 12 amino acids. The CDR3 coding sequence is TGTGCCTGGACAACCGTACCGGGTGGCTACACCTTC. This encodes CAWTTVPGGYTF.

This chain connects TRBV3-1 (or the pseudogene TRBV3-2) to TRBJ2-1, with TRBD2 identical over 10 bases. The ends lost 3 bases at V and 4 bases at J; junction bases unmatched: 15. This CDR3 has 19 amino acids. Looked up from germline, CDR1 is LGHDT and CDR2 is YNNKEL (reference sequence). The CDR3 loop is CASSHCFVTSGPIYNEQFF. The CDR3 nucleotides are TGTGCCAGCAGCCACTGCTTCGTGACTAGCGGGCCGATATACAATGAGCAGTTCTTC.

The chain carries TRBV9 and TRBJ2-2; unclear D gene. The CDR3 extends over 16 amino acids. Trimming took off 0 bases at V and 4 bases at J, with 13 bases between the two ends. Germline CDR1 and CDR2: SGDLS and YYNGEE. DNA for the CDR3: TGTGCCAGCAGCGTAGAACCAGCGTTGGGCACCGGGGAGCTGTTTTTT. Protein sequence: CASSVEPALGTGELFF.

This sequence joins TRBV11-3 and TRBJ2-7; 9 nucleotides agree with TRBD1. J gave up 2 bases and V 5 bases, and 7 bases lay outside the gene matches. Germline V gene data show CDR1 as SGHNT and CDR2 as YENEEA. The CDR3 is 15 residues long. The CDR3 DNA sequence: TGTGCCAGCAGCCCCGGACAGGGGACAGCCTACGAGCAGTACGTC. Amino acids: CASSPGQGTAYEQYV.

This clone has just one count. This chain joins TRBV11-2 and TRBJ1-3; D ambiguous. V lost 0 bases and J 0 bases, leaving 9 bases between the germline ends. CDR3 length: 16 residues. The V gene's germline CDR1 is SGHAT and CDR2 FQNNGV. The CDR3 spells CASSLDQANSGNTIYF. Here the CDR3 DNA reads TGTGCCAGCAGCTTAGACCAGGCAAACTCTGGAAACACCATATATTTT. Full variable domain (missing parts from reference TRBV11-2 and TRBJ1-3): EAGVAQSPRYKIIEKRQSVAFWCNPISGHATLYWYQQILGQGPKLLIQFQNNGVVDDSQLPKDRFSAERLKGVDSTLKIQPAKLEDSAVYLCASSLDQANSGNTIYFGEGSWLTVV.

This clone is a singleton in its sample. V gene TRBV11-2 combines with J gene TRBJ2-7; 8 bases align to TRBD1. V trimming: 3 bases; J trimming: 1 base; junction bases outside the gene matches: 5. Germline V gives CDR1 SGHAT, CDR2 FQNNGV. This CDR3 is 15 amino acids long. The CDR3 spells CASSFSGGQSYEQYV. The CDR3 nucleotides read TGTGCCAGCAGCTTCTCAGGGGGCCAGTCCTACGAGCAGTACGTC.

This clone was detected only a few times. The chain has TRBV5-6 and TRBJ1-6, with 7 bases aligning to TRBD1. The CDR3 sequence is 14 residues long. The ends lost 4 bases at V and 8 bases at J; junction bases unmatched: 6. CDR1 is SGHDT, CDR2 YYEEEE, per germline. CDR3 in amino acids: CASSGDREYSPLHF. The CDR3 coding sequence is TGTGCCAGCAGCGGAGACAGGGAGTATTCACCCCTCCACTTT.

There are a few counts of this clone. This chain joins TRBV9 and TRBJ1-1; 9 bases fit TRBD1. The V segment lost 2 bases and the J segment 7 bases; nucleotides outside the gene matches: 3. The germline V gene encodes CDR1 SGDLS and CDR2 YYNGEE. The CDR3 covers 13 residues. DNA for the CDR3: TGTGCCAGCAGCGTCAGACAGGGGGGTGAAGCTTTCTTT. Translated: CASSVRQGGEAFF. Full variable domain (rest looked up from reference TRBV9 and TRBJ1-1): DSGVTQTPKHLITATGQRVTLRCSPRSGDLSVYWYQQSLDQGLQFLIQYYNGEERAKGNILERFSAQQFPDLHSELNLSSLELGDSALYFCASSVRQGGEAFFGQGTRLTVV.

The chain carries TRBV10-2 and TRBJ2-1; 11 bases line up with TRBD2. The CDR3 loop spans 14 amino acids. V lost 5 bases, J lost 7 bases, and 4 bases stayed unmatched. In germline, CDR1 is WSHSY, CDR2 SAAADI. The CDR3 sequence is CASSLAGGKNEQFF. CDR3 nucleotides: TGCGCCAGCAGTTTAGCGGGGGGGAAGAATGAGCAGTTCTTC.

The chain recombines TRBV3-1 (or the pseudogene TRBV3-2) with TRBJ2-1; D is uncertain. The germline V gene encodes CDR1 LGHDT and CDR2 YNNKEL (reference sequence). This CDR3 has 15 residues. Trimming cost V 1 base and J 2 bases, with 9 bases left between them. The CDR3 sequence is CASSQVLLAYNEQFF. CDR3 in DNA: TGTGCCAGCAGCCAAGTTCTTCTTGCCTACAATGAGCAGTTCTTC.

A few counts support this clone. This sequence joins TRBV30 and TRBJ1-2; possible D gene TRBD1, 5 bases. The CDR3 is made up of 12 amino acids. Deletions cut 5 bases from V and 9 bases from J, with 16 bases between. CDR1 GTSNPN and CDR2 SVGIG come from the germline V gene (reference sequence). The CDR3 reads CAWLPGKQSYTF. DNA for the CDR3: TGTGCCTGGTTACCAGGGAAGCAGAGCTACACCTTC.

This clone was recorded a few times. The chain is built from TRBV4-3 and TRBJ1-6; unclear D gene. Germline V gene lookup returns CDR1 LGHNA and CDR2 YSLEER. Trimming pared 1 base from V and 13 bases from J, leaving 14 bases between. This CDR3 contains 14 residues. The CDR3 here is CASSQGAGSRPLHF. The DNA for the CDR3 is TGCGCCAGCAGCCAAGGGGCGGGTAGCAGGCCCCTCCACTTT.

The genes are TRBV7-2 and TRBJ2-2; D possibly corresponds to TRBD1 (6 bases). CDR3 size: 14 residues. Germline V gene lookup returns CDR1 SGHTA and CDR2 FQGNSA. V lost 2 bases and J 4 bases, leaving 8 bases between the germline ends. The CDR3 DNA sequence: TGTGCCAGCAGCTTAATCAGGGGCACCGGGGAGCTGTTTTTT. The encoded protein is CASSLIRGTGELFF.

CDR3: CASSWGTDEQYF. The CDR3 DNA reads TGTGCCAGCAGCTGGGGGACAGACGAGCAGTACTTC. This rearrangement joins TRBV5-6 to TRBJ2-7; TRBD1 matches 7 bases. The J segment lost 5 bases and the V segment lost 3 bases, leaving 2 bases of the junction unmatched. The CDR3 is 12 amino acids. Germline assignment: CDR1 SGHDT and CDR2 YYEEEE. Based on the CDR3 plus reference TRBV5-6 and TRBJ2-7, the full variable domain is DAGVTQSPTHLIKTRGQQVTLRCSPKSGHDTVSWYQQALGQGPQFIFQYYEEEERQRGNFPDRFSGHQFPNYSSELNVNALLLGDSALYLCASSWGTDEQYFGPGTRLTVT.